This TCR beta chain was profiled in a study of T cells expressing NK-cell markers. The germline CDR1 and CDR2 sequences are LGHNA and YSLEER. CDR3 size: 16 residues. After re-calling the 5' RACE reads, TCRdb lists one entry per CDR3 protein, DNA absent. The sample holds 550,000 to 600,000 distinct CDR3 sequences. The receptor comes from a man between 18 and 35 years old in good health. Sequenced: blood T cells: a sorted CD56 or NKG2C T cell subset, CD4+ or CD8+ T cells, or bulk PBMC T cells (not recorded which). V and J are TRBV4-3 and TRBJ2-1; the TCRdb call, TRBD1, lacks DNA for checking. The CDR3 reads CASSQVLQGASTEQFF.